The T cell receptor beta chain described here comes from a study of vaccination and CD4 T cells after COVID-19. Whole-study context: Two Hispanic individuals were among six male and four female convalescent patients. Study-wide results and caveats: Median SARS-CoV-2-reactive clonotype numbers went from approximately 23 to 38; this increase was not significant.

Cultured CD4+ T cell DNA underwent sequencing with the Oncomine TCR Beta short-read assay. It was cultured CD4+ T cells from which genomic DNA was extracted. TCRdb used MiXCR to reprocess the PCR reads, holding one entry per CDR3 protein. The table records 7,000 or so distinct CDR3 sequences, around 45% of them present only once. As for this clonotype: The antigen remains undetermined.

The germline V and J ends were trimmed by 6 bases and 9 bases, with 12 bases remaining between them. There are 12 residues in the CDR3. Germline CDR1 reads SGHDN; CDR2 reads FVKESK. Treatment here: approximately nine-day PBMC culture with coronavirus spike peptide pools or control peptides (ViraFEST assay). Prior to the COVID-19 pandemic (2011-2018), the unexposed donor's CD4+ T cells were collected. Material: CD4+ T cells from blood, cultured in vitro. V usage is TRBV14 and J usage is TRBJ2-1; tentatively, D is TRBD2 (6 bases). The TCR was taken from a human donor in good health. The CDR3 sequence is CASRYQAGEQFF. CDR3 DNA sequence: TGTGCCAGCAGATACCAAGCGGGTGAGCAGTTCTTC.